The next 27 T cell receptor beta chains were all read from a single sample in a study of blood T cell repertoires in COVID-19. The data were produced by immunoSEQ multiplex PCR, yet TCRdb's version contains in-frame clones alone and is incomplete. In the table there are 200,000 to 250,000 clones, about four fifths of which are singletons. Sequenced material: peripheral blood. Receptors were obtained from a woman aged 80 or older with acute or convalescent COVID-19.

The CDR3 coding sequence is TGTGCCAGTAGTAAATGGGCCACCTACAATGAGCAGTTCTTC. Translated: CASSKWATYNEQFF. This rearrangement joins TRBV19 to TRBJ2-1, with unresolved D. The CDR3 loop spans 14 amino acids. Germline lookup yields CDR1 LNHDA and CDR2 SQIVND (reference sequence). V lost 4 bases and J lost 2, with 9 bases in between.

This clone has a handful of counts. The rearrangement joins TRBV20-1 to TRBJ2-7; the match to TRBD2 covers 9 bases. The CDR3 spans 12 residues. The germline V gene encodes CDR1 DFQATT and CDR2 SNEGSKA (reference sequence). V dropped 6 bases and J dropped 7; count of bases not matched to a gene: 7. This chain's CDR3 is CSASYLAGEQYF. The CDR3 DNA reads as TGCAGTGCAAGTTACCTAGCGGGGGAGCAGTACTTC.

This chain joins TRBV30 and TRBJ1-5; no clear D. The CDR3 is 14 residues long. The V end lost 0 bases, the J end lost 3 bases, and 9 bases lay between the germline ends. The germline V gene has CDR1 GTSNPN and CDR2 SVGIG (reference sequence). CDR3 sequence reads: CAWSVAPYNQPQHF. The DNA for the CDR3 is TGTGCCTGGAGTGTGGCCCCTTACAATCAGCCCCAGCATTTT.

This clone was detected once. The chain joins TRBV30 to TRBJ1-1, with D perhaps TRBD1 (6 bases). Germline V gene lookup returns CDR1 GTSNPN and CDR2 SVGIG (reference sequence). This CDR3 comprises 13 residues. Trimming left V 4 bases short and J 1 base short, with 10 bases between. The CDR3 sequence: CAWKGHQNTEAFF. The CDR3 DNA reads as TGTGCCTGGAAGGGACACCAGAACACTGAAGCTTTCTTT.

This clone was seen a single time. This chain joins TRBV6-5 and TRBJ1-6; D gene unclear. The CDR3 is 15 amino acids. V lost 2 bases, J lost 9 bases, and 14 bases lay in between. Per germline, CDR1 MNHEY and CDR2 SVGAGI. The CDR3 loop is CASSYPGPSGSPLHF. The CDR3 DNA reads TGTGCCAGCAGTTACCCCGGACCGAGCGGTTCACCCCTCCACTTT.

The chain has TRBV5-8 and TRBJ2-1, with D possibly being TRBD1 (6 bases). Trimming took off 6 bases at V and 3 bases at J, with 10 bases between the two ends. The CDR3 runs to 13 residues. The V gene's germline CDR1 is SGHTS and CDR2 YDEGEE. Here the CDR3 reads CASTSQGYNEQFF. In DNA, the CDR3 is TGTGCCAGCACTTCACAGGGCTACAATGAGCAGTTCTTC.

This clone was counted once. This rearrangement joins TRBV3-1 (or the pseudogene TRBV3-2) to TRBJ1-5; maybe TRBD1 (6 bases). Germline V gene data show CDR1 as LGHDT and CDR2 as YNNKEL (reference sequence). Trimming took off 5 bases at V and 7 bases at J, with 12 bases between the two ends. This CDR3 contains 13 residues. Here the CDR3 DNA reads TGTGCCAGCAGCAAACAGGGTTCACAGCCCCAGCATTTT. This sequence encodes CASSKQGSQPQHF.

The J gene is TRBJ2-1, the V gene TRBV27, with 8 bases lining up with TRBD1. Trimming cost V 7 bases and J 7 bases; bases outside gene matches: 12. CDR1 MNHEY and CDR2 SMNVEV come from the germline V gene (reference sequence). The CDR3 runs 15 residues. The CDR3 protein is CASKYRQGAKNEQFF. The CDR3 DNA reads as TGTGCCAGCAAGTATCGGCAGGGGGCAAAAAATGAGCAGTTCTTC.

In its sample, this clone was seen a few times. V usage is TRBV7-9 and J usage is TRBJ2-5, with 12 bases that match TRBD2. CDR1 is SEHNR and CDR2 is FQNEAQ in the germline V gene (reference sequence). This CDR3 has 16 residues. The V and J ends lost 4 bases and 3 bases, in that order; junction bases with no gene match: 6. The CDR3 loop is CASSWGTSGFKETQYF. CDR3 coding DNA: TGTGCCAGCAGCTGGGGGACTAGCGGGTTTAAAGAGACCCAGTACTTC. The complete variable domain, with remaining parts taken from reference TRBV7-9 and TRBJ2-5, reads DTGVSQNPRHKITKRGQNVTFRCDPISEHNRLYWYRQTLGQGPEFLTYFQNEAQLEKSRLLSDRFSAERPKGSFSTLEIQRTEQGDSAMYLCASSWGTSGFKETQYFGPGTRLLVL.

The CDR3 sequence is CASSVESGRVDTQYF. CDR3 sequence (DNA): TGTGCCAGCAGCGTAGAGAGCGGGAGGGTAGATACGCAGTATTTT. This chain links TRBV9 with TRBJ2-3; 10 bases map to TRBD2. CDR3 length: 15 amino acids. The trim removed 0 bases at V and 5 bases at J, leaving 3 bases unmatched. CDR1 is SGDLS, CDR2 YYNGEE, per germline.

The J gene is TRBJ2-7, the V gene TRBV6-5; 10 bases agree with TRBD2. CDR1 MNHEY and CDR2 SVGAGI come from the germline V gene. Trimming cost V 8 bases and J 4 bases; bases outside gene matches: 8. The CDR3 contains 14 residues. CDR3 coding DNA: TGTGCCAGCGGCCAGCGGGGGGGCCCTTACGAGCAGTACTTC. It translates to CASGQRGGPYEQYF.

The chain carries TRBV30 and TRBJ1-2; tentative D call: TRBD1 (5 bases). Trimming stripped 1 base from V and 6 bases from J, with 12 bases between. Germline lookup yields CDR1 GTSNPN and CDR2 SVGIG (reference sequence). This CDR3 has 13 amino acids. This CDR3 is CAWSAAGYDGYTF. In DNA, the CDR3 is TGTGCCTGGAGTGCTGCAGGGTATGATGGCTACACCTTC.

The chain combines TRBV5-4 with TRBJ1-1, with a tentative D call TRBD1 (5 bases). Germline values: CDR1 SGHNT, CDR2 YYREEE (reference sequence). Trimming removed 2 bases at V and 4 bases at J, with 12 bases between. This CDR3 is built from 14 residues. The DNA for the CDR3 is TGTGCCAGCAGCTTAGCACCGGGGGGCACTGAAGCTTTCTTT. It specifies CASSLAPGGTEAFF.

The count of this clone is one. The V and J genes are TRBV19 and TRBJ1-2, with D unresolved. The ends were cut back, 1 base at V and 8 bases at J, with 14 bases in the middle. Germline CDR1 LNHDA, CDR2 SQIVND (reference sequence). This CDR3 contains 14 residues. CDR3 nucleotides: TGTGCCAGTAGTATAGTTCCCCTTGACTGGGGCTACACCTTC. Its translation is CASSIVPLDWGYTF.

The genes are TRBV19 and TRBJ2-1; TRBD2 agrees at 12 bases. CDR3 size: 15 residues. CDR1 and CDR2 from the germline V gene are LNHDA and SQIVND (reference sequence). With 3 bases clipped from V and 3 bases from J, the junction kept 0 bases outside the gene matches. This chain's CDR3 is CASSMGLAGYNEQFF. CDR3 DNA sequence: TGTGCCAGTAGTATGGGACTAGCGGGCTACAATGAGCAGTTCTTC.

The sample holds a few counts of this clone. The chain is built from TRBV18 and TRBJ1-2, with 10 bases fitting TRBD1. The V gene's germline CDR1 is KGHSH and CDR2 LQKENI. Trimming removed 2 bases from V and 4 bases from J; junction bases left unmatched: 4. The CDR3 length is 15 residues. The CDR3 DNA follows: TGTGCCAGCTCACCAGGGACAGGGGACCTCTATGGCTACACCTTC. Amino acid sequence: CASSPGTGDLYGYTF.

This clone was detected a few times. The J gene is TRBJ2-3, the V gene TRBV7-3, with D possibly matching TRBD2 (7 bases). This CDR3 is built from 13 residues. The V and J ends lost 5 bases and 10 bases respectively, with 16 bases between them. Per germline, CDR1 SGHTA and CDR2 FQGTGA. The CDR3 reads CASSPQGGGAQYF. DNA of the CDR3: TGTGCCAGCAGCCCACAAGGGGGGGGTGCGCAGTATTTT.

The rearrangement joins TRBV19 to TRBJ1-5; 7 nucleotides match TRBD1. Unmatched junction bases numbered 9, after V lost 8 bases and J lost 2 bases. The CDR3 loop spans 15 amino acids. Germline values: CDR1 LNHDA, CDR2 SQIVND (reference sequence). The CDR3 DNA sequence: TGTGCCAGTGGCCAATCAGGGGGTGGCAATCAGCCCCAGCATTTT. As protein: CASGQSGGGNQPQHF.

A word on this clone: This CDR3 is also generated by other DNA sequences in the sample. The gene calls are TRBV6-6 and TRBJ1-1; D gene unclear. The CDR3 is 14 amino acids. CDR1 is MNHNY, CDR2 SVGAGI, per germline (reference sequence). V lost 0 bases and J 2 bases, leaving 7 bases between the germline ends. The CDR3 here is CASSYSGGNTEAFF. For the CDR3, the DNA is TGTGCCAGCAGTTACTCGGGAGGAAACACTGAAGCTTTCTTT.

In this sample, this clone turned up a few times. This chain links TRBV6-5 with TRBJ2-5; TRBD2 matches 7 bases. The CDR3 runs 14 residues. Germline-derived CDR1 and CDR2 are MNHEY and SVGAGI. Unmatched junction bases numbered 4, after V lost 5 bases and J lost 1 base. This CDR3 is CASSPWEGQETQYF. The DNA of the CDR3 is TGTGCCAGCAGTCCATGGGAGGGCCAAGAGACCCAGTACTTC.

This clone was counted once. The chain recombines TRBV5-1 with TRBJ2-6; the D gene is possibly TRBD1 (5 bases). V was trimmed by 0 bases and J by 0 bases, leaving 7 bases between them. Germline lookup yields CDR1 SGHRS and CDR2 YFSETQ. The CDR3 has 16 residues. The CDR3 DNA is TGCGCCAGCAGCTTGGTACAGGTCTCTGGGGCCAACGTCCTGACTTTC. This sequence encodes CASSLVQVSGANVLTF.

CDR3 region: CASSSQGEQFF. CDR3 bases: TGTGCCAGCAGCTCTCAGGGCGAGCAGTTCTTC. The rearrangement links TRBV11-2 to TRBJ2-1, with D possibly matching TRBD1 (5 bases). V lost 4 bases and J lost 10, with 8 bases in between. The CDR3 has 11 residues. Germline CDR1 SGHAT, CDR2 FQNNGV.

The chain uses TRBV2 and TRBJ1-3; D possibly corresponds to TRBD1 (6 bases). CDR3 size: 15 residues. From germline, CDR1 is SNHLY and CDR2 FYNNEI. The V gene lost 8 bases and the J gene lost 0 bases, with 14 bases spanning the gap. The CDR3 region has the DNA TGTGCCAGCGCACAGGGTTTTGCCTCTGGAAACACCATATATTTT. It codes for CASAQGFASGNTIYF.

The chain employs TRBV3-1 (or the pseudogene TRBV3-2) and TRBJ1-1, with D perhaps matching TRBD1 (5 bases). Trimming pared 4 bases from V and 4 bases from J, leaving 16 bases between. The CDR3 runs to 15 residues. The germline gives CDR1 LGHDT, CDR2 YNNKEL (reference sequence). CDR3 amino acids: CASSRGGERGTEAFF. DNA for the CDR3: TGTGCCAGCAGCCGGGGGGGGGAGAGAGGCACTGAAGCTTTCTTT.

This chain connects TRBV18 to TRBJ1-5, with 9 positions matching TRBD1. Germline V gene lookup returns CDR1 KGHSH and CDR2 LQKENI. J lost 5 bases, V lost 4 bases, and 3 bases had no gene match. This CDR3 has 14 amino acids. CDR3 coding DNA: TGTGCCAGCTCACTGGACAGGGGACATCAGCCCCAGCATTTT. Protein: CASSLDRGHQPQHF.

V is TRBV5-1 and J is TRBJ2-7; TRBD2 aligns across 9 bases. J was trimmed by 2 bases and V by 3 bases; bases with no gene match: 3. There are 14 residues in the CDR3. Germline V lookup: CDR1 SGHRS, CDR2 YFSETQ. CDR3 nucleotide sequence: TGCGCCAGCAGCTCGGGACTAGCTCCCTACGAGCAGTACTTC. Its protein product is CASSSGLAPYEQYF.

The V call is TRBV4-1, the J call TRBJ2-1, with 10 nucleotides matching TRBD2. The CDR3 is made up of 16 amino acids. Germline values: CDR1 MGHRA, CDR2 YSYEKL. The V gene end was trimmed by 1 base and the J gene end by 1 base; junction bases not matched to a gene: 1. CDR3 protein: CASSQVGLASYNEQFF. The CDR3, as DNA: TGCGCCAGCAGCCAAGTGGGACTAGCGTCCTACAATGAGCAGTTCTTC.